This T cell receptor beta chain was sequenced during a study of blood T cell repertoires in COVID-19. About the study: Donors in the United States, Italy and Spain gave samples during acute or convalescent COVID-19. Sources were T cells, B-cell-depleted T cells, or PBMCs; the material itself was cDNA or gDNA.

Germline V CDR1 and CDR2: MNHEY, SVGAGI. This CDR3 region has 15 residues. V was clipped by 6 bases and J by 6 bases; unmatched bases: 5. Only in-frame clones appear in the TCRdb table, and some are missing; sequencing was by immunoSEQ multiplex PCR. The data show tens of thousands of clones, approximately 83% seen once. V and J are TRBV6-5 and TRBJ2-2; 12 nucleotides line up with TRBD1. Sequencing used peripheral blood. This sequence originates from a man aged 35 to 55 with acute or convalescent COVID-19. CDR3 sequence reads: CASRAGTGGAGELFF. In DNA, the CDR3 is TGTGCCAGCAGGGCCGGGACAGGGGGCGCCGGGGAGCTGTTTTTT.